One sample yielded the 3 T cell receptor beta chains listed below, sequenced in a study of control samples from healthy donors and cancer patients. Assay used: immunoSEQ multiplex PCR; TCRdb lists only in-frame clones, some missing. The table includes some 150,000 clones, less than 95% detected once. The sequenced sample was PBMCs. These receptors originate from a man aged 55 to 69 with colorectal cancer.

This chain uses TRBV6-5 with TRBJ1-2; TRBD1 agrees at 8 bases. This CDR3 has 14 amino acids. Germline trimming cut 6 bases from V and 6 bases from J; bases unmatched to any gene: 9. The V gene's germline CDR1 is MNHEY and CDR2 SVGAGI. The CDR3 DNA follows: TGTGCCAGCAGCCCGTCAGGGACAGGCAATGGCTACACCTTC. It is translated as CASSPSGTGNGYTF.

Comment on this clone: The identical CDR3 is also encoded by other nucleotide sequences in the sample. J is TRBJ1-3 and V is TRBV7-9; TRBD1 aligns across 8 bases. CDR1 is SEHNR, CDR2 FQNEAQ, per germline (reference sequence). The CDR3 is 15 amino acids. The V and J ends lost 4 bases and 0 bases, in that order; junction bases with no gene match: 2. The CDR3 is CASSSQGASGNTIYF. As DNA, the CDR3 is TGTGCCAGCAGCTCCCAGGGGGCCTCTGGAAACACCATATATTTT.

This chain uses TRBV30 with TRBJ2-3, with 8 bases lining up with TRBD2. The CDR3 consists of 15 residues. J gave up 3 bases and V 2 bases, and 7 bases lay outside the gene matches. Germline values: CDR1 GTSNPN, CDR2 SVGIG (reference sequence). The CDR3 is CAWSPGGARTDTQYF. Written as DNA, the CDR3 is TGTGCCTGGAGTCCGGGGGGGGCAAGGACAGATACGCAGTATTTT. Filled out from reference TRBV30 and TRBJ2-3, the complete variable domain reads SQTIHQWPATLVQPVGSPLSLECTVEGTSNPNLYWYRQAAGRGLQLLFYSVGIGQISSEVPQNLSASRPQDRQFILSSKKLLLSDSGFYLCAWSPGGARTDTQYFGPGTRLTVL.